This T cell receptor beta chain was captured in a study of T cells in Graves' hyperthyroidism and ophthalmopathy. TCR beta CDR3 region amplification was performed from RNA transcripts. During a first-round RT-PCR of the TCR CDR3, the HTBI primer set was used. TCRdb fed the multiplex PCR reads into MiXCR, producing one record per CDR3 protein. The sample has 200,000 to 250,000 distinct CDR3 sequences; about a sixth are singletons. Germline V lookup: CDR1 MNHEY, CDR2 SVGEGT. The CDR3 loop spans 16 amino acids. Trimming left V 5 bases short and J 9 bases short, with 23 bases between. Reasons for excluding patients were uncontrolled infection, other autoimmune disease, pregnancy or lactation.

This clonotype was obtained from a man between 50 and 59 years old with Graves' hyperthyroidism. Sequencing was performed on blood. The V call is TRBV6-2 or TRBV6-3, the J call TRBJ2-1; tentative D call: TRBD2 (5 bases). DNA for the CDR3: TGTGCCAGCAGTACCCTCCGCGGAATAGACGAGGGTGAGCAGTTCTTC. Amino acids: CASSTLRGIDEGEQFF.